These 5 T cell receptor beta chains came from one sample sequenced in a study of a mutant IDH1 vaccine in newly diagnosed glioma. These receptors' targets are unknown. Libraries were prepared by immunoSEQ multiplex PCR; TCRdb keeps only in-frame clonotypes and omits some of them. Here the sample spans some 60,000 clones, 84% being singletons. The time point denotes: week 11, during vaccination. The study gave 300 ug of mutant IDH1 20-mer peptide per vaccine dose, with topical imiquimod. The specimen was PBMCs, collected from a glioma patient whose treatment included an IDH1 peptide vaccine. The receptor source for this set is a man aged 25-45 years with glioma.

V is TRBV7-3 and J is TRBJ2-5; 10 bases map to TRBD2. The CDR3 sequence is 15 residues long. Germline assignment: CDR1 SGHTA and CDR2 FQGTGA. J lost 5 bases, V lost 3 bases, and 6 bases had no gene match. This chain's CDR3 is CASSLWGLAKETQYF. The DNA of the CDR3 is TGTGCCAGCAGCTTGTGGGGACTAGCGAAGGAGACCCAGTACTTC.

CDR3 DNA sequence: TGTGCCAGCAGTTTACATCCCAAGCAGGCTAGGCATACCGGGGAGCTGTTTTTT. Its protein product is CASSLHPKQARHTGELFF. The rearrangement links TRBV28 to TRBJ2-2; D gene uncertain. The length of the CDR3 is 18 residues. The V gene lost 2 bases and the J gene lost 5 bases, with 21 bases spanning the gap. CDR1 and CDR2 (germline): MDHEN, SYDVKM.

The V call is TRBV19, the J call TRBJ1-3, with unresolved D. CDR3 length: 16 amino acids. Germline V gene lookup returns CDR1 LNHDA and CDR2 SQIVND (reference sequence). The V gene lost 6 bases and the J gene lost 4 bases, with 19 bases spanning the gap. The CDR3 is CASRSHGDSLGNTIYF. DNA of the CDR3: TGTGCCAGTAGGTCTCACGGAGACTCGCTCGGAAACACCATATATTTT.

The J gene is TRBJ2-1, the V gene TRBV10-1, with 11 positions matching TRBD2. V shed 6 bases, J shed 7 bases, and the junction held 5 bases outside the gene matches. The CDR3 consists of 14 residues. Germline values: CDR1 WNHNN, CDR2 SYGVQD (reference sequence). For the CDR3, the DNA is TGCGCCAGCAGCGTTAGCGGGGGGGCTAATGAGCAGTTCTTC. Translation gives CASSVSGGANEQFF.

The chain employs TRBV18 and TRBJ2-1, with 10 bases lining up with TRBD2. The CDR3 is 15 amino acids. V shed 2 bases, J shed 4 bases, and the junction held 2 bases outside the gene matches. Germline V gives CDR1 KGHSH, CDR2 LQKENI. CDR3 protein: CASSPSSGGYNEQFF. The CDR3 DNA is TGTGCCAGCTCACCATCTAGCGGGGGATACAATGAGCAGTTCTTC. Complete variable domain (other parts from reference TRBV18 and TRBJ2-1): NAGVMQNPRHLVRRRGQEARLRCSPMKGHSHVYWYRQLPEEGLKFMVYLQKENIIDESGMPKERFSAEFPKEGPSILRIQQVVRGDSAAYFCASSPSSGGYNEQFFGPGTRLTVL.